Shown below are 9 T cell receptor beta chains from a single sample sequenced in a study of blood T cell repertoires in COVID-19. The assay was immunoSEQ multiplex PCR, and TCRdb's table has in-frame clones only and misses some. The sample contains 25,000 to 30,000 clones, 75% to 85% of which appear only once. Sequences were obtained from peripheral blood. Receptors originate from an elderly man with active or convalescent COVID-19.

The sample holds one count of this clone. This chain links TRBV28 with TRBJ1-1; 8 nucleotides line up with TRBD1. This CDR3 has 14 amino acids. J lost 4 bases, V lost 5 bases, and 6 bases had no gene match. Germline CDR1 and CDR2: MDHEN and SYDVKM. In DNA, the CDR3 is TGTGCCAGCAGTCCCGGAGGACAGGGCACTGAAGCTTTCTTT. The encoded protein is CASSPGGQGTEAFF. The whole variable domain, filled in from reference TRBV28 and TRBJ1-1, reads DVKVTQSSRYLVKRTGEKVFLECVQDMDHENMFWYRQDPGLGLRLIYFSYDVKMKEKGDIPEGYSVSREKKERFSLILESASTNQTSMYLCASSPGGQGTEAFFGQGTRLTVV.

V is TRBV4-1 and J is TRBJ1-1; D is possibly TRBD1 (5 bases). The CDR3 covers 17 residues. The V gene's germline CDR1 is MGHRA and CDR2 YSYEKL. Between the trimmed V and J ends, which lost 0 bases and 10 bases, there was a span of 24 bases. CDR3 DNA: TGCGCCAGCAGCCAAGATACAGTATCAGGGCGCCGTTCGGGAGCTTTCTTT. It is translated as CASSQDTVSGRRSGAFF.

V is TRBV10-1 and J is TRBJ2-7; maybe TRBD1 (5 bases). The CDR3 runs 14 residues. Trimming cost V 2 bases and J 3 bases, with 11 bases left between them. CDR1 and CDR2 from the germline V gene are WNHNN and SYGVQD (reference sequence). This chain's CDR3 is CASSEPTVIYEQYF. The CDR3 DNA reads TGCGCCAGCAGTGAGCCGACAGTAATCTACGAGCAGTACTTC.

This CDR3 reads CASSPLGQGESGELFF. Written as DNA, the CDR3 is TGTGCCAGCTCACCTCTCGGACAGGGGGAATCCGGGGAGCTGTTTTTT. The rearrangement uses TRBV18 and TRBJ2-2, with 10 bases matching TRBD1. The CDR3 extends over 16 amino acids. V lost 3 bases, J lost 6 bases, and 7 bases stayed unmatched. From germline, CDR1 is KGHSH and CDR2 LQKENI.

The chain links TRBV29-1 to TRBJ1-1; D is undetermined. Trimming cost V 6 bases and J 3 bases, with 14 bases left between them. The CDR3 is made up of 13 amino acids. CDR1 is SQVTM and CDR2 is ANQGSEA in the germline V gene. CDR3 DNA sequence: TGCAGCGTGTCGGTCAGGCCAGACACTGAAGCTTTCTTT. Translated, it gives CSVSVRPDTEAFF.

In DNA, the CDR3 is TGTGCCAGCAGCCAAGTGGCGGGGACGAAAGAGACCCAGTACTTC. As protein: CASSQVAGTKETQYF. The chain carries TRBV4-2 and TRBJ2-5, with a possible D match to TRBD2 (6 bases). Trimming stripped 1 base from V and 3 bases from J, with 12 bases between. In germline, CDR1 is LGHNA, CDR2 YNFKEQ. The CDR3 spans 15 residues.

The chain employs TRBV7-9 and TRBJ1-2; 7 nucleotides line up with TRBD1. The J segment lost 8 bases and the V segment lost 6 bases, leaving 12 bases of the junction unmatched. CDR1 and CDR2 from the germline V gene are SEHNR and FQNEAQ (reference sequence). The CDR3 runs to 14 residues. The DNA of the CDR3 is TGTGCCAGCAGACCCCGGGGGCCCAGGGGGGGCTACACCTTC. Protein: CASRPRGPRGGYTF.

CDR3 coding DNA: TGTGCCAGCAGTTACGGGCCGGCCGTCGAGCAGTACTTC. Protein product: CASSYGPAVEQYF. The chain combines TRBV6-2 or TRBV6-3 with TRBJ2-7; no clear D gene. Germline CDR1 is MNHEY and CDR2 is SVGEGT. V was pared by 2 bases and J by 6 bases, with 11 bases between. The CDR3 is 13 amino acids.

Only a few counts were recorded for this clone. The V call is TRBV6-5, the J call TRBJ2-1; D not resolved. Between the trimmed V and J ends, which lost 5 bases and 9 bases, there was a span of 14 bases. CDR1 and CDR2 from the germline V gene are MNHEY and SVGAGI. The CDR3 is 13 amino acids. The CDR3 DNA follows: TGTGCCAGCAGTCAAACCCGCCGCGGTGAGCAGTTCTTC. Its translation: CASSQTRRGEQFF.